This T cell receptor (beta chain) was captured in a study of blood T cell repertoires in COVID-19. Original data processing: Amplification of reference gene primers was used by the study to estimate nucleated cell counts. Sequenced by immunoSEQ multiplex PCR; TCRdb stores in-frame clones only, minus some. That table supplies the V and J calls and clone size; D and trimming were determined from the DNA. Here the sample spans about 120,000 clones, around three quarters being singletons. The CDR3 length is 14 residues. The germline V gene has CDR1 MNHEY and CDR2 SVGAGI. The V gene lost 6 bases and the J gene lost 1 base, with 12 bases spanning the gap.

J is TRBJ1-1 and V is TRBV6-5; perhaps TRBD1 as D (5 bases). The sequence derives from a man aged 35 to 55 with active or convalescent COVID-19. Sequenced input: peripheral blood. CDR3 loop: CASRFREENTEAFF. CDR3 bases: TGTGCCAGCAGGTTCAGGGAGGAGAACACTGAAGCTTTCTTT.